The 10 T cell receptor beta chains below were found in one sample sequenced in a study of control samples from healthy donors and cancer patients. Here immunoSEQ multiplex PCR was the method, and the copy in TCRdb shows in-frame clones only, minus some. The sample has some 74,000 clones, 94% seen once. The material sequenced was blood. The receptors come from a woman between 25 and 40 years old in good health.

V gene TRBV27 combines with J gene TRBJ1-2, with TRBD1 as a possible D gene (5 bases). This CDR3 is built from 14 residues. V gave up 3 bases and J gave up 8 bases, with 16 bases separating them. Germline loops: CDR1 MNHEY, CDR2 SMNVEV (reference sequence). Here the CDR3 DNA reads TGTGCCAGCAGTTTTACCGTCGTAGGGGCCGGCTACACCTTC. This gives the protein CASSFTVVGAGYTF.

This clone has a single count. V usage is TRBV30 and J usage is TRBJ1-2; a weak D match, TRBD1 (6 bases). Between the trimmed V and J ends, which lost 2 bases and 8 bases, there was a span of 9 bases. The CDR3 contains 11 residues. Germline V CDR1 and CDR2: GTSNPN, SVGIG (reference sequence). In DNA form, the CDR3 reads TGTGCCTGGAGTCCAGGACAGGGCTACACCTTC. It is translated as CAWSPGQGYTF.

The chain uses TRBV2 and TRBJ1-1; D not resolved. Germline V CDR1 and CDR2: SNHLY, FYNNEI. The CDR3 loop spans 15 amino acids. V was shortened by 2 bases and J by 0 bases, with 10 bases between the two germline ends. In DNA, the CDR3 is TGTGCCAGCAGTGAATCCCGGACGTTGAACACTGAAGCTTTCTTT. It translates to CASSESRTLNTEAFF.

The rearrangement joins TRBV12-3 or TRBV12-4 to TRBJ1-1; D is ambiguous. The CDR3 loop spans 12 amino acids. Trimming shortened V by 2 bases and J by 10 bases, and 11 bases separated the two germline ends. CDR3 in amino acids: CASSLKRSRAFF. The DNA for the CDR3 is TGTGCCAGCAGTTTAAAACGATCTAGAGCTTTCTTT.

The J gene is TRBJ1-1, the V gene TRBV6-5; TRBD1 might be the D (5 bases). CDR1 is MNHEY, CDR2 SVGAGI, per germline. V was clipped by 2 bases and J by 1 base, with 5 bases between them. The length of the CDR3 is 13 residues. CDR3 DNA sequence: TGTGCCAGCAGTTACGGGGGGAACACTGAAGCTTTCTTT. Translated: CASSYGGNTEAFF.

The gene calls are TRBV19 and TRBJ2-6; D is undetermined. The CDR3 loop spans 12 amino acids. Trimming shortened V by 5 bases and J by 15 bases, and 14 bases separated the two germline ends. CDR1 and CDR2 (germline): LNHDA, SQIVND (reference sequence). In DNA, the CDR3 is TGTGCCAGTAGTTTTGGGCAGTCGGCCCTGACTTTC. It codes for CASSFGQSALTF.

The chain employs TRBV19 and TRBJ1-1, with no clear D. This CDR3 is 13 amino acids long. The germline V gene has CDR1 LNHDA and CDR2 SQIVND (reference sequence). V shed 5 bases and J shed 2 bases, with 9 bases lying between them. This CDR3 reads CASSGSVNTEAFF. The CDR3 region has the DNA TGTGCCAGTAGTGGGTCAGTCAACACTGAAGCTTTCTTT. The whole variable domain, remainder taken from reference TRBV19 and TRBJ1-1, is DGGITQSPKYLFRKEGQNVTLSCEQNLNHDAMYWYRQDPGQGLRLIYYSQIVNDFQKGDIAEGYSVSREKKESFPLTVTSAQKNPTAFYLCASSGSVNTEAFFGQGTRLTVV.

This chain connects TRBV6-5 to TRBJ1-6, with a tentative D call TRBD1 (5 bases). Germline CDR1 is MNHEY and CDR2 is SVGAGI. V shed 10 bases and J shed 7 bases, with 14 bases lying between them. The CDR3 loop spans 13 amino acids. The CDR3 protein is CATTQGGNSPLHF. In DNA form, the CDR3 reads TGTGCCACCACTCAGGGTGGAAATTCACCCCTCCACTTT.

The genes are TRBV7-3 and TRBJ2-1; D gene ambiguous. This CDR3 is 16 amino acids long. V gave up 0 bases and J gave up 2 bases, with 11 bases separating them. Germline V CDR1 and CDR2: SGHTA, FQGTGA. The CDR3 DNA follows: TGTGCCAGCAGCTTAACGGGTCCCATGACCTACAATGAGCAGTTCTTC. Protein: CASSLTGPMTYNEQFF. Combining the CDR3 with reference TRBV7-3 and TRBJ2-1 gives the whole variable domain GAGVSQTPSNKVTEKGKYVELRCDPISGHTALYWYRQSLGQGPEFLIYFQGTGAADDSGLPNDRFFAVRPEGSVSTLKIQRTERGDSAVYLCASSLTGPMTYNEQFFGPGTRLTVL.

This clone was counted between two and nine times. This sequence joins TRBV6-4 and TRBJ1-1; D might be TRBD1 (5 bases). Trimming shortened V by 6 bases and J by 6 bases, and 11 bases separated the two germline ends. Germline V gene sequence: CDR1 MRHNA, CDR2 SNTAGT. The CDR3 contains 12 residues. CDR3 in DNA: TGTGCCAGCAGGGGTGACAGCTCTGAAGCTTTCTTT. Its translation is CASRGDSSEAFF.